Sequencing of this T cell receptor (beta chain) was carried out in a study of T-cell memory formation after mild COVID-19. V was shortened by 4 bases and J by 2 bases, with 8 bases between the two germline ends. The CDR3 has 13 residues. Germline loops: CDR1 MNHEY, CDR2 SVGAGI. TCRdb redid the calling of the 5' RACE reads with MiXCR, one entry per CDR3 protein. The data hold about 57,000 distinct CDR3 sequences, with 9.5% to 15% observed a single time. The genes are TRBV6-5 and TRBJ1-2; D is possibly TRBD1 (6 bases). The sequencing sample was made of PBMCs or a T cell subset sorted from them (not recorded which). This TCR derives from a man aged 18 to 30 who had mild COVID-19 (a few samples of this study predate the infection). Cell type and time point are not known. CDR3 DNA sequence: TGTGCCAGCAGTTCTACAGGGAACTATGGCTACACCTTC. Translation: CASSSTGNYGYTF.